A single TCR beta chain is shown here with its context. The trim removed 3 bases at V and 3 bases at J, leaving 2 bases unmatched. Germline CDR1 is WNHNN and CDR2 is SYGVQD (reference sequence). The CDR3 is 14 amino acids. This sample is drawn from a study of blood T cell repertoires in COVID-19. Study-level information: Samples of COVID-19 (acute and convalescent) were obtained from the United States, Italy and Spain. PBMCs, B-cell-depleted T cells, or T cells provided the cDNA or gDNA that made up the material.

Under the authors' procedure: Using reference gene primer amplification, nucleated cell counts were estimated. Libraries were prepared by immunoSEQ multiplex PCR; TCRdb keeps only in-frame clonotypes and omits some of them. V and J calls and clone size are copied from that table; D and trimming were computed from the DNA. The sample consists of under 140,000 clones, 76% of them appearing once. The V call is TRBV10-1, the J call TRBJ2-1; 7 nucleotides agree with TRBD1. The TCR sequence derives from an elderly woman with acute or convalescent COVID-19. The specimen was peripheral blood. CDR3 loop: CASSEGTVYNEQFF. CDR3 sequence (DNA): TGCGCCAGCAGTGAAGGGACAGTCTACAATGAGCAGTTCTTC.